This T cell receptor beta chain is drawn from a study of OX40 agonist ivuxolimab in advanced cancers. Whole-study context: Patients were dosed intravenously with ivuxolimab at 0.01 to 10 mg/kg every 2 weeks. The group had a mean age of about 64 years, ranged from roughly 23 to 79, and was 82.7% male. Study results and caveats: Partial responders at 0.1-3.0 mg/kg showed near-lowest clonal expansion. There were, on average, more expanded clones in CD8+ T cells than in CD4+.

Regarding this clone: Its antigen is unknown.

Clones were read by immunoSEQ multiplex PCR, and TCRdb kept only the in-frame ones, dropping some. The sample carries fewer than 80,000 clones, around 84% recorded once. The receptor comes from an adult with an advanced solid tumor such as melanoma, head and neck, liver or kidney cancer. The source was CD4+ or CD8+ T cells sorted from blood, collected in a trial of the OX40 agonist ivuxolimab.

The CDR3 reads CASSGPGQGYGYTF. Here the CDR3 DNA reads TGTGCCAGCAGTGGACCGGGACAGGGCTATGGCTACACCTTC. V usage is TRBV25-1 and J usage is TRBJ1-2; 9 nucleotides align to TRBD1. Germline CDR1 MGHDK, CDR2 SYGVNS. CDR3 length: 14 amino acids. The ends lost 4 bases at V and 4 bases at J; junction bases unmatched: 4.